Each of the 16 T cell receptor beta chains below was sequenced from the same sample in a study of long-term antiretroviral therapy in people with HIV. Researchers ran immunoSEQ v3.0 at survey level. Method: immunoSEQ multiplex PCR; TCRdb's copy keeps in-frame clones and lacks some. The table has about 17,000 clones, less than 85% seen once. Sequences were derived from unsorted PBMCs, sampled at the start of antiretroviral therapy. The receptors here all came from a man aged 25-40 years with HIV.

This rearrangement joins TRBV4-3 to TRBJ2-6; D might be TRBD1 or TRBD2, each matching 5 bases. In germline, CDR1 is LGHNA, CDR2 YSLEER. The CDR3 extends over 18 amino acids. The ends were cut back, 0 bases at V and 0 bases at J, with 12 bases in the middle. In DNA form, the CDR3 reads TGCGCCAGCAGCCAAGATAGACGGGGCGCCTCTGGGGCCAACGTCCTGACTTTC. Protein product: CASSQDRRGASGANVLTF.

This clone was counted only a few times. The chain carries TRBV19 and TRBJ2-7; unclear D gene. The germline gives CDR1 LNHDA, CDR2 SQIVND (reference sequence). Trimming pared 5 bases from V and 2 bases from J, leaving 10 bases between. The CDR3 is 13 amino acids. The DNA for the CDR3 is TGTGCCAGTAGTGTCGGATTGACCTACGAGCAGTACTTC. Translated, it gives CASSVGLTYEQYF.

V and J are TRBV19 and TRBJ1-4; TRBD1 agrees at 10 bases. The CDR3 loop spans 15 amino acids. CDR1 and CDR2 (germline): LNHDA, SQIVND (reference sequence). With 5 bases clipped from V and 7 bases from J, the junction kept 7 bases outside the gene matches. This CDR3 reads CASSGSGTGVEKLFF. The CDR3 region has the DNA TGTGCCAGTAGTGGATCCGGGACAGGGGTTGAAAAACTGTTTTTT. Variable domain in full (rest from reference TRBV19 and TRBJ1-4): DGGITQSPKYLFRKEGQNVTLSCEQNLNHDAMYWYRQDPGQGLRLIYYSQIVNDFQKGDIAEGYSVSREKKESFPLTVTSAQKNPTAFYLCASSGSGTGVEKLFFGSGTQLSVL.

V gene TRBV5-1 combines with J gene TRBJ2-3; the D is unclear. The germline V gene has CDR1 SGHRS and CDR2 YFSETQ. V lost 0 bases, J lost 5 bases, and 13 bases lay in between. The CDR3 length is 15 residues. In DNA form, the CDR3 reads TGCGCCAGCAGCTTGGACTTTAAGGGTGGAGATACGCAGTATTTT. It translates to CASSLDFKGGDTQYF.

The genes are TRBV4-1 and TRBJ2-6; D is undetermined. The CDR3 is 15 amino acids. Trimming cost V 1 base and J 1 base, with 5 bases left between them. The V gene's germline CDR1 is MGHRA and CDR2 YSYEKL. DNA of the CDR3: TGCGCCAGCAGCCAAGCACAGTCTGGGGCCAACGTCCTGACTTTC. Its translation: CASSQAQSGANVLTF.

The table lists this clone with a few counts. The chain uses TRBV19 and TRBJ2-3; no clear D gene. The V and J ends lost 0 bases and 1 base respectively, with 11 bases between them. Germline CDR1 LNHDA, CDR2 SQIVND (reference sequence). This CDR3 spans 16 amino acids. The CDR3 here is CASSIEENSGTDTQYF. The CDR3 DNA is TGTGCCAGTAGTATAGAGGAAAACAGCGGCACAGATACGCAGTATTTT.

V gene TRBV27 combines with J gene TRBJ1-6; no clear D. Trimming shortened V by 2 bases and J by 9 bases, and 11 bases separated the two germline ends. The germline CDR1 and CDR2 sequences are MNHEY and SMNVEV (reference sequence). The CDR3 sequence is 14 residues long. The DNA for the CDR3 is TGTGCCAGCAGTTTAGGGTTTTACGGTTCACCCCTCCACTTT. It encodes CASSLGFYGSPLHF.

The chain carries TRBV30 and TRBJ1-1; 7 bases are a match to TRBD1. Germline trimming cut 3 bases from V and 9 bases from J; bases unmatched to any gene: 10. This CDR3 is 13 amino acids long. The germline V gene encodes CDR1 GTSNPN and CDR2 SVGIG (reference sequence). This CDR3 reads CAWSQGGNGKAFF. The CDR3 DNA reads TGTGCCTGGAGCCAGGGGGGGAATGGAAAAGCTTTCTTT.

The chain recombines TRBV9 with TRBJ2-1; TRBD1 might be the D (6 bases). This CDR3 has 15 amino acids. The ends were cut back, 4 bases at V and 4 bases at J, with 15 bases in the middle. Per the germline V gene, CDR1 is SGDLS and CDR2 is YYNGEE. The CDR3 reads CASSPPPDRYNEQFF. The CDR3 DNA reads TGTGCCAGCAGCCCCCCCCCAGACAGGTACAATGAGCAGTTCTTC.

The chain uses TRBV11-2 and TRBJ1-1; no firm D call. Between the trimmed V and J ends, which lost 1 base and 6 bases, there was a span of 6 bases. Germline V lookup: CDR1 SGHAT, CDR2 FQNNGV. The CDR3 extends over 12 amino acids. The CDR3 loop reads CASSLVLAEAFF. The CDR3 DNA is TGTGCCAGCAGCTTAGTTTTGGCTGAAGCTTTCTTT.

CDR3 amino acids: CASSIQSWVGYTF. CDR3 DNA: TGTGCCAGTAGTATTCAGTCATGGGTCGGCTACACCTTC. The chain joins TRBV19 to TRBJ1-2; no reliable D call. Trimming removed 3 bases at V and 8 bases at J, with 13 bases between. The CDR3 extends over 13 amino acids. Per germline, CDR1 LNHDA and CDR2 SQIVND (reference sequence).

V and J are TRBV15 and TRBJ2-3; D is tentatively TRBD1 or TRBD2 (6 bases each). Germline CDR1 is LNHNV and CDR2 is YYDKDF (reference sequence). The CDR3 is 16 amino acids. The V gene lost 1 base and the J gene lost 2 bases, with 13 bases spanning the gap. The CDR3 region has the DNA TGTGCCACCAGCAGAGCGGGGGCCCTCCCCACAGATACGCAGTATTTT. Protein: CATSRAGALPTDTQYF.

The chain employs TRBV6-5 and TRBJ2-1, with a tentative D call TRBD1 (6 bases). Per the germline V gene, CDR1 is MNHEY and CDR2 is SVGAGI. V was pared by 6 bases and J by 6 bases, with 12 bases between. This CDR3 is 13 amino acids long. This CDR3 is CASRRTGLNEQFF. As DNA, the CDR3 is TGTGCCAGCAGGCGCACAGGGCTCAATGAGCAGTTCTTC.

The chain links TRBV18 to TRBJ1-1; TRBD1 is a possible D gene (6 bases). Trimming left V 5 bases short and J 5 bases short, with 9 bases between. The germline CDR1 and CDR2 sequences are KGHSH and LQKENI. The CDR3 is made up of 12 amino acids. As DNA, the CDR3 is TGTGCCAGCTCAAGCAGGGGTACTGAAGCTTTCTTT. Encoded protein: CASSSRGTEAFF.

This rearrangement joins TRBV25-1 to TRBJ1-5, with D hard to call. This CDR3 region has 14 residues. CDR1 and CDR2 (germline): MGHDK, SYGVNS. V was cut by 5 bases and J by 1 base, with 9 bases left in between. CDR3 residues: CASSPAASNQPQHF. The CDR3 region has the DNA TGTGCCAGCAGTCCGGCCGCCAGCAATCAGCCCCAGCATTTT.

The CDR3 DNA is TGTGCCAGCATCCGACACGGGGGATACAATTCACCCCTCCACTTT. As protein: CASIRHGGYNSPLHF. The chain links TRBV7-2 to TRBJ1-6, with a weak D call TRBD1 (5 bases). In germline, CDR1 is SGHTA, CDR2 FQGNSA. The CDR3 is made up of 15 amino acids. Trimming stripped 7 bases from V and 7 bases from J, with 17 bases between.